This entry is about one T cell receptor (beta chain). This clone was observed at least ten times. Its specific antigen is unknown. This may come from a read error, since a much larger clone is one base off. Other DNA sequences in the same sample also yield this CDR3. From cysteine to phenylalanine, the CDR3 is 15 amino acids long. The CDR3 DNA has 45 bases and is translated from base 1. The germline V gene yields MNHNS for CDR1 and SASEGT for CDR2. Relative to germline, V is missing 4 bases and J is missing 4 bases, with 1 base of the junction outside any gene match. The data are from a study of shared clonotypes between healthy human individuals (dated by TCRdb to the early 2020s). Concerning the study at large: The cohort included three men and two women between 18 and 49 years of age. Blood TCR repertoires of about five healthy adults were deeply sequenced to estimate repertoire size and the extent of clonotype sharing between individuals. Per donor, leukapheresis produced somewhere between about 0.8 and 9 billion PBMCs. For each donor, CD4 naive and CD4 memory were each run on three plates, CD8 naive on two plates, and CD8 memory on one plate. Different laboratories and diverse techniques were used to prepare libraries and sequence TCR repertoires, to increase sequencing depth and limit assay-specific biases.

Using the deep immunoSEQ assay, TCR CDR3 regions were amplified from genomic DNA by multiplex PCR. Genomic DNA extracted from each cell subset was distributed evenly over all wells of several immunoSEQ 96-well plates, and each plate served as one replicate. For sorted subsets, approximately 200 ng of genomic DNA, equivalent to some 33,000 T cell genomes, went into each replicate PCR. The purified libraries were quantified using a Qubit 3.0 fluorometer, sized with a Bioanalyzer 2100, and then quantified again using the KAPA Library Quantification kit. A separate single-read 150-cycle Illumina NextSeq 550 flow cell was used to sequence each immunoSEQ 96-well plate. As for how the authors treated the data: The immunoSEQ output contained only junctional sequences without quality scores, so filtering could not match that applied to full-length reads. To assign V/J genes and CDR3, sequences were annotated using PyIR, a Python wrapper for IgBLAST v1.9, with IMGT germline references. Reads were removed for weak V/J assignments (E-value above 1e-6), missing CDR3, stop codons, out-of-frame junctions, or ambiguous translated residues. A V3J clonotype was defined by an identical inferred V gene, J gene, and CDR3 amino acid sequence. The percentage overlap between two repertoires was calculated by dividing the number of shared unique clonotypes by the size of the smaller repertoire. Repertoire richness was assessed with RTK rarefaction, the Chao1 estimator, and Recon v2.1 estimates of unobserved clonotypes. Generation probabilities were computed with OLGA for all TCRbeta clonotypes obtained by the gDNA method from several donors. Sourced from immuneACCESS, this table was stored by TCRdb with only in-frame sequences that have V and J called. A share of the clones is absent; for the studies checked, an unresolved V gene accounts for under half, and the remainder has no known explanation. The D gene and trimming were derived from the DNA, and the V and J assignments and clone size from that table. Across this sample there are under 1 million clones, with 80% to 95% seen only once. The top ten constitute nearly 25% of the sample.

CD8 naive samples consisted of CD45RO-negative cells that were positively selected for CCR7, yielding a CD45RA+CCR7+ population without TemRA cells. Donors were healthy HIV-negative adults with no recently reported acute infections or vaccinations. Every donor was a Caucasian adult residing in Nashville, Tennessee, USA. Blood was collected by leukapheresis, and PBMCs were isolated by Ficoll-Histopaque density gradient centrifugation and then cryopreserved in liquid nitrogen vapor phase. Purity and quantity of every magnetically sorted T cell population were checked by analytical flow cytometry. Genomic DNA was isolated from every sorted fraction and measured by UV absorbance on a Nanodrop 2000c. Summary of the overall study and its limitations: Incomplete sequencing was indicated by rarefaction of sorted-subset datasets, despite the large sequencing depth. Sharing across four donors was observed for around 5% of naive CD4, over 3% of naive CD8, 2.3% of memory CD4, and 0.4% of memory CD8 clonotypes. Pairwise subsampling led to the expectation that sequencing depth would affect the degree of clonotype sharing among donors. Only blood was sampled, and tissue TCR repertoires likely differ from those in blood. Larger estimated clonotype richness was generally found for naive subsets than for memory subsets. Because the study included a small number of donors, the genetic and exposure-history diversity represented was limited. Compared with non-shared clonotypes, clonotypes shared by all four sorted-subset donors had higher generation probabilities.

This chain is built from TRBV6-1 and TRBJ2-3; 14 bases in between match TRBD2. The sample was naive CD8+ T cells sorted from blood. This sample's cell subset or site label indicates: CD45RA+CCR7+. The origin of this receptor is a man younger than 40 in good health. The CDR3 sequence is CASSGLAGGPDTQYF. The nucleotide sequence reads TGTGCCAGCAGTGGACTAGCGGGAGGGCCAGATACGCAGTATTTT.